These 15 T cell receptor beta chains came from one sample sequenced in a study of T-cell memory formation after mild COVID-19. Each CDR3 protein gets one entry after TCRdb re-called the 5' RACE reads with MiXCR. The repertoire holds roughly 500,000 distinct CDR3 sequences, with roughly 22% as singletons. Input material: PBMCs or a T cell subset sorted from them (not recorded which). Every receptor here comes from an adult woman who had mild COVID-19 (a few samples of this study predate the infection). Cell type and time point are not known.

The V call is TRBV18, the J call TRBJ1-5; 10 nucleotides align to TRBD1. The junction had 5 bases not matched to a gene; V was cut back by 4 bases and J by 5 bases. Germline values: CDR1 KGHSH, CDR2 LQKENI. The length of the CDR3 is 15 residues. The CDR3 DNA follows: TGTGCCAGCTCACGCCAGGGACAGGGGCATCAGCCCCAGCATTTT. Protein sequence: CASSRQGQGHQPQHF.

A few counts support this clonotype. The chain is built from TRBV9 and TRBJ2-7; D possibly matches TRBD1 or TRBD2 (5 bases each). CDR3 size: 15 residues. Germline CDR1 and CDR2: SGDLS and YYNGEE. Trimming cost V 0 bases and J 6 bases, with 16 bases left between them. The CDR3 DNA reads TGTGCCAGCAGCGTAGCAGGGCGGGCGGGTTTCGAGCAGTACTTC. It codes for CASSVAGRAGFEQYF.

V usage is TRBV6-1 and J usage is TRBJ1-2; possible D gene TRBD1, 6 bases. This CDR3 has 14 residues. Germline CDR1 reads MNHNS; CDR2 reads SASEGT. Trimming left V 5 bases short and J 0 bases short, with 10 bases between. The CDR3 sequence: CASSRTEANYGYTF. The CDR3 DNA follows: TGTGCCAGCAGTAGGACAGAAGCTAACTATGGCTACACCTTC.

This clonotype came up a few times. The J gene is TRBJ1-2, the V gene TRBV20-1; 9 positions match TRBD1. From germline, CDR1 is DFQATT and CDR2 SNEGSKA (reference sequence). CDR3 length: 13 amino acids. V lost 5 bases to trimming and J lost 7 bases; unmatched junction nucleotides: 8. CDR3 DNA: TGCAGTGCTCACCACGGGACAGGGAGTGGCTACACCTTC. It encodes CSAHHGTGSGYTF.

This clonotype appeared a single time. This chain joins TRBV6-6 and TRBJ2-7; D may be TRBD1 (5 bases). The germline gives CDR1 MNHNY, CDR2 SVGAGI (reference sequence). The CDR3 consists of 13 residues. The germline V and J ends were trimmed by 6 bases and 5 bases, with 14 bases remaining between them. CDR3 DNA sequence: TGTGCCAGCAGGCGAAAACTGGGGCACGAGCAGTACTTC. Protein: CASRRKLGHEQYF.

The table lists this clonotype with many counts. The chain combines TRBV5-1 with TRBJ2-7, with 9 nucleotides matching TRBD2. In germline, CDR1 is SGHRS, CDR2 YFSETQ. The CDR3 contains 16 residues. V shed 1 base, J shed 1 base, and the junction held 6 bases outside the gene matches. This CDR3 is CASSLMYSGGSYEQYF. CDR3 DNA: TGCGCCAGCAGCTTGATGTATAGCGGGGGATCCTACGAGCAGTACTTC.

DNA of the CDR3: TGCGCCAGCAGAGCCGAAGAGACCCAGTACTTC. Translation: CASRAEETQYF. This chain connects TRBV5-1 to TRBJ2-5; no definite D call. The V end was cut by 5 bases, the J end by 3 bases, with 5 bases between. This CDR3 has 11 residues. Germline V gene sequence: CDR1 SGHRS, CDR2 YFSETQ.

The chain has TRBV6-6 and TRBJ2-7, with TRBD1 identical over 11 bases. Germline V lookup: CDR1 MNHNY, CDR2 SVGAGI (reference sequence). The CDR3 has 14 amino acids. V gave up 5 bases and J gave up 3 bases; unmatched junction bases: 3. CDR3 amino acids: CASSAGQGVYEQYF. CDR3 DNA: TGTGCCAGCAGTGCGGGACAGGGGGTCTACGAGCAGTACTTC.

This clonotype was picked up a small number of times. This rearrangement joins TRBV7-3 to TRBJ2-1; 9 bases map to TRBD1. CDR1 and CDR2 (germline): SGHTA, FQGTGA. This CDR3 is built from 16 residues. J lost 5 bases, V lost 4 bases, and 9 bases had no gene match. The CDR3 nucleotides read TGTGCCAGCAGCTCCCCGACAGGGGGTTTCCACAATGAGCAGTTCTTC. It is translated as CASSSPTGGFHNEQFF.

The CDR3 DNA reads TGTGCCAGCGGTCGACAGGGGGCCGGTACTGAAGCTTTCTTT. Protein: CASGRQGAGTEAFF. This chain uses TRBV27 with TRBJ1-1; 10 bases are shared with TRBD1. J was trimmed by 5 bases and V by 8 bases; bases with no gene match: 8. The germline CDR1 and CDR2 sequences are MNHEY and SMNVEV (reference sequence). The CDR3 contains 14 residues.

The V gene is TRBV5-1, the J gene TRBJ2-2; D is undetermined. Trimming pared 0 bases from V and 2 bases from J, leaving 11 bases between. The CDR3 is 16 residues long. Germline CDR1 and CDR2: SGHRS and YFSETQ. CDR3 sequence: CASSLARAVNTGELFF. In DNA, the CDR3 is TGCGCCAGCAGCTTGGCCCGGGCTGTTAACACCGGGGAGCTGTTTTTT.

This clonotype was observed a few times. This chain joins TRBV29-1 and TRBJ2-2; 7 positions agree with TRBD1. The CDR3 loop spans 14 amino acids. V lost 7 bases to trimming and J lost 3 bases; unmatched junction nucleotides: 8. The germline gives CDR1 SQVTM, CDR2 ANQGSEA. CDR3 region: CSASTGLDTGELFF. For the CDR3, the DNA is TGCAGCGCCTCGACAGGGTTAGACACCGGGGAGCTGTTTTTT.

This clonotype was recorded at least ten times. The chain is built from TRBV7-9 and TRBJ2-1, with a tentative D call TRBD2 (5 bases). Trimming left V 0 bases short and J 8 bases short, with 14 bases between. The length of the CDR3 is 15 residues. CDR1 and CDR2 from the germline V gene are SEHNR and FQNEAQ (reference sequence). The CDR3 reads CASSLALRGNHEQFF. DNA for the CDR3: TGTGCCAGCAGCTTAGCACTCCGAGGGAACCATGAGCAGTTCTTC.

This clonotype was observed a handful of times. This rearrangement joins TRBV5-6 to TRBJ2-1; TRBD2 might be the D (7 bases). V lost 4 bases and J 9 bases, leaving 14 bases between the germline ends. The CDR3 consists of 13 residues. In germline, CDR1 is SGHDT, CDR2 YYEEEE. The CDR3 sequence: CASSTGGGTEQFF. The CDR3 region has the DNA TGTGCCAGCAGCACTGGGGGGGGCACTGAGCAGTTCTTC.

V gene TRBV6-2 or TRBV6-3 combines with J gene TRBJ2-2; the D gene is possibly TRBD1 (5 bases). Germline V gene lookup returns CDR1 MNHEY and CDR2 SVGEGT. V was clipped by 5 bases and J by 3 bases, with 10 bases between them. The CDR3 is 14 amino acids. This CDR3 reads CASSPLRDTGELFF. Here the CDR3 DNA reads TGTGCCAGCAGTCCGCTCAGGGACACCGGGGAGCTGTTTTTT.